This TCR beta chain comes out of a study of T cells after yellow fever vaccination. Findings of the study overall: Among primary-vaccination clones, most reappeared after the booster, at 96% for CD4 and under 90% for CD8. There was a small share of clonotypes that showed up in both the CD4 and CD8 compartments.

As TCR cDNA was made by 5'RACE template switching, a universal primer site and UMIs were added. In TCRdb, the 5' RACE reads were re-called with MiXCR into one record per CDR3 protein. The table lists more than 350,000 distinct CDR3 sequences, roughly 10% of them singletons. The table lists this clonotype with many counts. No antigen is known for it. Germline CDR1 reads MNHNY; CDR2 reads SVGAGI (reference sequence). The CDR3 extends over 13 amino acids. Trimming removed 7 bases at V and 3 bases at J, with 9 bases between. The specimen comprised PBMCs, sampled on the day of the first yellow fever vaccination. This sequence originates from a man between 18 and 29 years old who received the YFV17D yellow fever vaccine. The genes are TRBV6-6 and TRBJ2-2; D remains unclear. In DNA, the CDR3 is TGTGCCAGCAATCAACGGGACACCGGGGAGCTGTTTTTT. It is translated as CASNQRDTGELFF.